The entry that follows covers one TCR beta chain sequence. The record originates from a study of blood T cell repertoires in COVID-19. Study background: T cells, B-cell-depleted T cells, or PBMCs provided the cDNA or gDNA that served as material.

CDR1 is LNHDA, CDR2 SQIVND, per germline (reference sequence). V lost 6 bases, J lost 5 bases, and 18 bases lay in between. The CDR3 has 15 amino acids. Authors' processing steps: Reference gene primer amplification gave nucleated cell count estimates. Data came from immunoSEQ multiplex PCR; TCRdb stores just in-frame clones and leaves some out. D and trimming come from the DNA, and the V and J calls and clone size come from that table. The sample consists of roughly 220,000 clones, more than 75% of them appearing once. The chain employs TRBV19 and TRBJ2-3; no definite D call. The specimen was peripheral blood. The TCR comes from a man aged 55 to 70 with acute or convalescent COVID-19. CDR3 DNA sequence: TGTGCCAGTAGGGGCAGGTCCCAGGTGCTAGATACGCAGTATTTT. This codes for CASRGRSQVLDTQYF. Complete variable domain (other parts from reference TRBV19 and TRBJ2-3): DGGITQSPKYLFRKEGQNVTLSCEQNLNHDAMYWYRQDPGQGLRLIYYSQIVNDFQKGDIAEGYSVSREKKESFPLTVTSAQKNPTAFYLCASRGRSQVLDTQYFGPGTRLTVL.